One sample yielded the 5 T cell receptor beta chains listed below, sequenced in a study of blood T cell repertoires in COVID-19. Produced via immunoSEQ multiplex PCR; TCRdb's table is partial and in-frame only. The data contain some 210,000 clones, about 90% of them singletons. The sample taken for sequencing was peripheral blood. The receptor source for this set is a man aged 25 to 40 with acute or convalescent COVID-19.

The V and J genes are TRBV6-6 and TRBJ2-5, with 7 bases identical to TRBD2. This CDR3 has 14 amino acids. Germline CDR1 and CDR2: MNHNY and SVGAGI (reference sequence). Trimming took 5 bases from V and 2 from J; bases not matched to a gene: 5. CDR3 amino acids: CASSPMRGQETQYF. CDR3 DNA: TGTGCCAGCAGTCCTATGCGGGGGCAAGAGACCCAGTACTTC.

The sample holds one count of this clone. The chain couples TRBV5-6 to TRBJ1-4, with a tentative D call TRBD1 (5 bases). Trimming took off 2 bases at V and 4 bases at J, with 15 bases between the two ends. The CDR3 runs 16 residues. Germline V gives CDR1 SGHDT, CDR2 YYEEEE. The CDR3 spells CASSFKRGLGNEKLFF. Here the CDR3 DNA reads TGTGCCAGCAGCTTCAAAAGGGGCTTGGGTAATGAAAAACTGTTTTTT.

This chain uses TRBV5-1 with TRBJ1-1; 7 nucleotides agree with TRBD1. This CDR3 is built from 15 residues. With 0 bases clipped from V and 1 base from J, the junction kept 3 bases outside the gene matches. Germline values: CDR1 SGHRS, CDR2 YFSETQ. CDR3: CASSLGDRPNTEAFF. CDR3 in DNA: TGCGCCAGCAGCTTGGGGGACAGACCGAACACTGAAGCTTTCTTT.

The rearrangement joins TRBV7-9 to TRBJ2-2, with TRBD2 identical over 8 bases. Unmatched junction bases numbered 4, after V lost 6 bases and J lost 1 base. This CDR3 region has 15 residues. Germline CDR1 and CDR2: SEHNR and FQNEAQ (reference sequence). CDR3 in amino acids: CASSFSGVNTGELFF. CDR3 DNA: TGTGCCAGCAGTTTTAGCGGGGTGAACACCGGGGAGCTGTTTTTT.

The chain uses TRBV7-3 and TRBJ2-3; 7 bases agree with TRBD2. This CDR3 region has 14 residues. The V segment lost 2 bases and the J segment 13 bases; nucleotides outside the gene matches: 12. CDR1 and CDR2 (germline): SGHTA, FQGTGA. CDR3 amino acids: CASSLPKEGGMKYF. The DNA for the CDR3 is TGTGCCAGCAGCTTACCGAAGGAGGGAGGGATGAAGTATTTT.